The sequence of this T cell receptor (beta chain) was determined in a study of control samples from healthy donors and cancer patients. The CDR3 runs 18 residues. With 3 bases removed from V and 2 bases from J, the gap between germline ends came to 19 bases. Germline CDR1 and CDR2: SGHTA and FQGTGA. Assay used: immunoSEQ multiplex PCR; TCRdb lists only in-frame clones, some missing. The sample consists of around 250,000 clones, more than 65% of them appearing once. This TCR was sampled from a woman in her sixties with lung cancer. The genes are TRBV7-3 and TRBJ2-2, with TRBD2 as a possible D gene (6 bases). Sequenced sample: PBMCs. The CDR3, as DNA: TGTGCCAGCAGCTTGACAAACCCGGGACTCGCCAACACCGGGGAGCTGTTTTTT. The encoded protein is CASSLTNPGLANTGELFF. Variable domain in full (rest from reference TRBV7-3 and TRBJ2-2): GAGVSQTPSNKVTEKGKYVELRCDPISGHTALYWYRQSLGQGPEFLIYFQGTGAADDSGLPNDRFFAVRPEGSVSTLKIQRTERGDSAVYLCASSLTNPGLANTGELFFGEGSRLTVL.